One and the same sample provided the 18 T cell receptor beta chains below, sequenced in a study of T cell responses to AZD1222 COVID-19 vaccine (TCRdb year 2021). The time point label of this sample denotes: baseline before first vaccination. The treatment or condition label on this specimen signifies: meningococcal conjugate vaccine given as trial control. Preparation of the library involved the immunoSEQ multiplex PCR assay. This immuneACCESS table, as held by TCRdb, lists in-frame sequences with V and J called but not all clones. Of the missing ones, under half trace to an unresolved V gene in checked studies; the others have no known cause. Present in this sample are tens of thousands of clones, around 91% of which were seen just once. In total, the top ten clones hold 5.2% of the sample. The sample consisted of peripheral blood, taken on day 0 of MenACWY control vaccination. Receptors originate from an adult in good health.

The J gene is TRBJ2-1, the V gene TRBV7-9, with 14 bases identical to TRBD2. Trimming at V came to 1 base and at J to 4 bases, leaving 3 bases not matched to a gene. The CDR3 runs 17 residues. Germline V gene data show CDR1 as SEHNR and CDR2 as FQNEAQ (reference sequence). This CDR3 reads CASSLGGLAGEYNEQFF. The DNA for the CDR3 is TGTGCCAGCAGCTTAGGGGGACTAGCGGGGGAGTACAATGAGCAGTTCTTC. The full variable domain, completed using reference TRBV7-9 and TRBJ2-1, is DTGVSQNPRHKITKRGQNVTFRCDPISEHNRLYWYRQTLGQGPEFLTYFQNEAQLEKSRLLSDRFSAERPKGSFSTLEIQRTEQGDSAMYLCASSLGGLAGEYNEQFFGPGTRLTVL.

CDR3 sequence (DNA): TGTGCCAGCAGCTCTGGGGCGGTTGGGGCCAACGTCCTGACTTTC. Amino acid sequence: CASSSGAVGANVLTF. The V and J genes are TRBV11-2 and TRBJ2-6, with a tentative D call TRBD1 (5 bases). V was cut by 4 bases and J by 3 bases, with 10 bases left in between. Per the germline V gene, CDR1 is SGHAT and CDR2 is FQNNGV. The CDR3 spans 15 residues.

The chain uses TRBV9 and TRBJ2-7, with 7 bases identical to TRBD1. V lost 4 bases, J lost 0 bases, and 7 bases stayed unmatched. The CDR3 extends over 15 amino acids. Germline V gives CDR1 SGDLS, CDR2 YYNGEE. The CDR3 region has the DNA TGTGCCAGCAGCCCGTTCCGGGACAGCTCCTACGAGCAGTACTTC. This translates into CASSPFRDSSYEQYF.

This rearrangement joins TRBV3-1 (or the pseudogene TRBV3-2) to TRBJ1-4, with 7 bases lining up with TRBD1. V lost 3 bases and J lost 3; bases outside the gene matches: 4. This CDR3 region has 15 residues. The germline V gene encodes CDR1 LGHDT and CDR2 YNNKEL (reference sequence). CDR3 region: CASSHQTGANEKLFF. The CDR3 DNA sequence: TGTGCCAGCAGCCACCAAACAGGGGCTAATGAAAAACTGTTTTTT.

This clone was seen just once. V and J are TRBV5-1 and TRBJ2-7, with 10 bases fitting TRBD2. The V and J ends lost 2 bases and 8 bases, in that order; junction bases with no gene match: 10. The CDR3 is made up of 15 amino acids. Germline CDR1 SGHRS, CDR2 YFSETQ. The CDR3 sequence is CASSLTGTSARKQYF. DNA of the CDR3: TGCGCCAGCAGCTTAACCGGGACTAGCGCCCGCAAGCAGTACTTC. The variable domain in full, with the rest retrieved from reference TRBV5-1 and TRBJ2-7, is KAGVTQTPRYLIKTRGQQVTLSCSPISGHRSVSWYQQTPGQGLQFLFEYFSETQRNKGNFPGRFSGRQFSNSRSEMNVSTLELGDSALYLCASSLTGTSARKQYFGPGTRLTVT.

Of note for this clone: A read error may produce the germline difference seen at one junction end. The chain employs TRBV7-9 and TRBJ1-2; possible D gene TRBD1, 5 bases. This CDR3 contains 16 residues. Germline V lookup: CDR1 SEHNR, CDR2 FQNEAQ (reference sequence). The CDR3 sequence: CASSLGVGGANYGYTF. The CDR3 DNA is TGTGCCAGCAGCTTAGGTGTGGGGGGAGCTAACTATGGTTACACCTTC. Variable domain in full (rest from reference TRBV7-9 and TRBJ1-2): DTGVSQNPRHKITKRGQNVTFRCDPISEHNRLYWYRQTLGQGPEFLTYFQNEAQLEKSRLLSDRFSAERPKGSFSTLEIQRTEQGDSAMYLCASSLGVGGANYGYTFGSGTRLTVV.

The chain employs TRBV7-9 and TRBJ1-1; TRBD1 is a possible D gene (6 bases). CDR3 size: 14 residues. Germline lookup yields CDR1 SEHNR and CDR2 FQNEAQ (reference sequence). V gave up 5 bases and J gave up 6 bases, with 16 bases separating them. Here the CDR3 DNA reads TGTGCCAGCAGCCATATGGGGGCCGGCGCTGAAGCTTTCTTT. As protein: CASSHMGAGAEAFF. Complete variable domain (other parts from reference TRBV7-9 and TRBJ1-1): DTGVSQNPRHKITKRGQNVTFRCDPISEHNRLYWYRQTLGQGPEFLTYFQNEAQLEKSRLLSDRFSAERPKGSFSTLEIQRTEQGDSAMYLCASSHMGAGAEAFFGQGTRLTVV.

V gene TRBV27 combines with J gene TRBJ1-2; tentatively, D is TRBD1 (6 bases). CDR1 and CDR2 from the germline V gene are MNHEY and SMNVEV (reference sequence). Trimming took 6 bases from V and 6 from J, leaving 23 bases between them. The CDR3 is 16 residues long. The DNA for the CDR3 is TGTGCCAGCAGCCTCCTAGGGGACACGTTGCGGGATGGCTACACCTTC. Translation: CASSLLGDTLRDGYTF.

This clone was seen only once. The V gene is TRBV6-2 or TRBV6-3, the J gene TRBJ2-7; 10 bases agree with TRBD1. V gave up 2 bases and J gave up 7 bases; unmatched junction bases: 8. This CDR3 is built from 15 residues. Looked up from germline, CDR1 is MNHEY and CDR2 is SVGEGT. The CDR3 is CASSYAGTGVHEQYF. As DNA, the CDR3 is TGTGCCAGCAGTTACGCCGGGACAGGGGTACATGAGCAGTACTTC.

The chain carries TRBV18 and TRBJ1-1, with TRBD1 identical over 7 bases. The germline V gene has CDR1 KGHSH and CDR2 LQKENI. The CDR3 extends over 13 amino acids. The junction had 2 bases not matched to a gene; V was cut back by 6 bases and J by 1 base. In DNA, the CDR3 is TGTGCCAGCTCTACAGGGGCGAACACTGAAGCTTTCTTT. The encoded protein is CASSTGANTEAFF.

CDR3 in DNA: TGTGCCAGCAGCTCGGGACAGGGGACGACCCAGTACTTC. As protein: CASSSGQGTTQYF. The chain recombines TRBV11-2 with TRBJ2-5, with 10 bases lining up with TRBD1. CDR1 SGHAT and CDR2 FQNNGV come from the germline V gene. The CDR3 spans 13 residues. The V gene end was trimmed by 4 bases and the J gene end by 7 bases; junction bases not matched to a gene: 3.

This sequence joins TRBV7-3 and TRBJ2-1; 13 bases match TRBD2. V lost 6 bases and J lost 9; bases outside the gene matches: 5. Germline CDR1 and CDR2: SGHTA and FQGTGA. The CDR3 extends over 14 amino acids. CDR3 residues: CASSLGTSGTEQFF. CDR3 sequence (DNA): TGTGCCAGCAGTCTCGGGACTAGCGGGACTGAGCAGTTCTTC.

This clone was found once. V usage is TRBV18 and J usage is TRBJ1-6; 9 bases are shared with TRBD1. CDR3 size: 15 residues. Germline V gene data show CDR1 as KGHSH and CDR2 as LQKENI. J gave up 5 bases and V 3 bases, and 2 bases lay outside the gene matches. The CDR3 region has the DNA TGTGCCAGCTCACCCCGGACAGGGGATAATTCACCCCTCCACTTT. Amino acids: CASSPRTGDNSPLHF.

The chain recombines TRBV14 with TRBJ1-1; perhaps TRBD1 as D (5 bases). CDR1 and CDR2 from the germline V gene are SGHDN and FVKESK. The ends were cut back, 4 bases at V and 3 bases at J, with 12 bases in the middle. The CDR3 spans 14 residues. Written as DNA, the CDR3 is TGTGCCAGCAGCCCCTTCGGAGGGGACACTGAAGCTTTCTTT. It translates to CASSPFGGDTEAFF.

V gene TRBV5-6 combines with J gene TRBJ2-1, with 8 bases aligning to TRBD1. V was pared by 3 bases and J by 8 bases, with 13 bases of the junction left unmatched. This CDR3 spans 16 amino acids. Germline loops: CDR1 SGHDT, CDR2 YYEEEE. This CDR3 is CASSSFVRTGMDEQFF. As DNA, the CDR3 is TGTGCCAGCAGCTCCTTCGTTCGGACAGGGATGGATGAGCAGTTCTTC.

This chain joins TRBV27 and TRBJ1-5, with no clear D. The CDR3 loop spans 13 amino acids. V was trimmed by 2 bases and J by 4 bases, leaving 6 bases between them. CDR1 is MNHEY and CDR2 is SMNVEV in the germline V gene (reference sequence). The CDR3, as DNA: TGTGCCAGCAGTTTAACGGGAAATCAGCCCCAGCATTTT. This gives the protein CASSLTGNQPQHF.

The chain links TRBV11-2 to TRBJ2-5; TRBD1 agrees at 8 bases. Germline values: CDR1 SGHAT, CDR2 FQNNGV. The CDR3 extends over 15 amino acids. Losses at the gene ends were 0 bases for V and 4 bases for J; bases not matched to a gene: 4. The CDR3 region has the DNA TGTGCCAGCAGCTTAGACAGGGGGCTCGGAGAGACCCAGTACTTC. Translated: CASSLDRGLGETQYF.

CDR3 region: CASSKLLGQTYEQYF. In nucleotides, the CDR3 is TGTGCCAGCAGCAAACTTCTGGGACAGACCTACGAGCAGTACTTC. The V gene is TRBV7-9, the J gene TRBJ2-7; 7 nucleotides align to TRBD1. V lost 5 bases, J lost 2 bases, and 9 bases stayed unmatched. The length of the CDR3 is 15 residues. CDR1 is SEHNR, CDR2 FQNEAQ, per germline (reference sequence).